This T cell receptor beta chain was identified during a study of tumor and adjacent non-tumor tissue in lung cancer. The library came from three nested PCR rounds adapted from ARM-PCR protocols. TCRdb used MiXCR to reprocess the multiplex PCR reads, holding one entry per CDR3 protein. The sample has 65,000 to 95,000 distinct CDR3 sequences; around 65% are singletons. No cell sorting was done before RNA was extracted from the tissue. Newly diagnosed lung cancer patients had thoracic surgery in China, August–late 2014, without prior chemotherapy. Germline V gives CDR1 MGHRA, CDR2 YSYEKL. CDR3 length equals 15 residues. V lost 5 bases and J 3 bases, leaving 15 bases between the germline ends.

The source is a woman aged 70-85 years with non-small cell lung cancer. Sequencing was performed on lung tumor tissue. This chain connects TRBV4-1 to TRBJ2-3; D not certain. CDR3 coding DNA: TGCGCCAGCAGCAAACGCACCCCTGGTACAGATACGCAGTATTTT. Protein sequence: CASSKRTPGTDTQYF.